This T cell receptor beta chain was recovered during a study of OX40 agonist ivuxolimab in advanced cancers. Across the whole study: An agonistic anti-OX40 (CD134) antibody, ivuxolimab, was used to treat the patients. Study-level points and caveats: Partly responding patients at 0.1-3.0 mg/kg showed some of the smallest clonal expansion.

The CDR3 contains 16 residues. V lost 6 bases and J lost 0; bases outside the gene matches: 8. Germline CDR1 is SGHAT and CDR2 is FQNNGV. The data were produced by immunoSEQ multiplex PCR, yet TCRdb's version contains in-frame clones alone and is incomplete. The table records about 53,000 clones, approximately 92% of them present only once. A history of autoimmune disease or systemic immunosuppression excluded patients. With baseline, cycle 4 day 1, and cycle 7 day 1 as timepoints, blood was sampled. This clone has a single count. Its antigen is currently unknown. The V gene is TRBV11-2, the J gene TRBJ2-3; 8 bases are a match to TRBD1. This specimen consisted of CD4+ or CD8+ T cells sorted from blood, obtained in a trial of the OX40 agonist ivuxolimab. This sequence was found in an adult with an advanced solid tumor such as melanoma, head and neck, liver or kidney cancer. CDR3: CASSRSGTGSTDTQYF. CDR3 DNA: TGTGCCAGCAGTCGTTCCGGGACAGGTAGCACAGATACGCAGTATTTT.